The sequence of this T cell receptor (beta chain) was determined in a study of beta chain features in type 1 diabetes. The study, taken as a whole, reports: Resolution of whether HLA type affects TCRB rearrangement was not achieved here. Across all four CD4+ subsets, people with type 1 diabetes showed modestly shorter TCRB CDR3s.

As for this clone: Its matching antigen is unknown.

In total, each donor contributed a single heparinised blood draw that averaged about 120 mL. Expressed TCRB transcripts were sequenced after all isolated RNA was converted to cDNA. Profiling relied on immunoSEQ multiplex PCR, and the TCRdb table lists in-frame clones only, not all of them. The sample records about 650,000 clones, 9.5% to 15% being singletons. Sequencing input: naive CD4+ T cells from blood. The sequence was collected from a man in his thirties or forties with type 1 diabetes.

CDR3 amino acids: CASSYSRVNPGNTIYF. The CDR3, as DNA: TGTGCCAGCAGTTACTCAAGGGTAAATCCTGGAAACACCATATATTTT. This sequence joins TRBV6-6 and TRBJ1-3; D unresolved. CDR1 is MNHNY, CDR2 SVGAGI, per germline (reference sequence). The CDR3 spans 16 residues. Trimming shortened V by 0 bases and J by 2 bases, and 11 bases separated the two germline ends.